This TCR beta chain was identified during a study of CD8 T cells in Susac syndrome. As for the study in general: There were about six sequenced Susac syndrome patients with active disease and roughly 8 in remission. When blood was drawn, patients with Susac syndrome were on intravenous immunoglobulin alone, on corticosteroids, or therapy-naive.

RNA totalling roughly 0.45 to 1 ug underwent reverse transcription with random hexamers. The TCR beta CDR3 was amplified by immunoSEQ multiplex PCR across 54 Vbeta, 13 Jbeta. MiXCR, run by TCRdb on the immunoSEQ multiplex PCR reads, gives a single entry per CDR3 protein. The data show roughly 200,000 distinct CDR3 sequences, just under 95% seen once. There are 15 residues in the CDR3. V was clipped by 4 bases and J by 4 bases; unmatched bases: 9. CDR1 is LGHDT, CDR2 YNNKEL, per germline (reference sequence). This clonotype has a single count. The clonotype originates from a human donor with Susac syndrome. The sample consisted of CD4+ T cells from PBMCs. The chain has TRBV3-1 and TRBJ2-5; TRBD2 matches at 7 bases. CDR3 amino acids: CASSLDLTGGETQYF. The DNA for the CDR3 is TGTGCCAGCAGCCTTGACCTGACGGGGGGAGAGACCCAGTACTTC.